This TCR beta chain was recovered during a study of cytotoxic CD8 clonotypes in ibrutinib-treated CLL. The method was immunoSEQ multiplex PCR; TCRdb's version includes in-frame clones alone and lacks a portion of them. The sample shows about 150,000 clones, about four fifths of them seen only once. In this sample, this clone turned up a few times. Germline CDR1 reads MNHEY; CDR2 reads SVGAGI. V gave up 0 bases and J gave up 6 bases; unmatched junction bases: 4. CDR3 size: 15 residues. The chain employs TRBV6-5 and TRBJ1-5; 8 nucleotides line up with TRBD1. The receptor was derived from a human donor with chronic lymphocytic leukemia. The sequenced sample was PBMCs, obtained after 12 months of ibrutinib treatment. Written as DNA, the CDR3 is TGTGCCAGCAGTTACTCTAACAGGGGGAGTCAGCCCCAGCATTTT. Translated: CASSYSNRGSQPQHF.